Listed here are 14 T cell receptor beta chains from one sample, sequenced in a study of cytomegalovirus exposure and HLA in healthy donors. TCRdb's copy holds only in-frame clones and misses some; the assay was immunoSEQ multiplex PCR. The sample holds about 170,000 clones, roughly 96% seen once. Sequenced material: PBMCs. The receptors stem from a woman aged 18-29 years in good health and CMV-seronegative.

The chain uses TRBV7-3 and TRBJ1-2; TRBD1 might be the D (5 bases). CDR1 is SGHTA and CDR2 is FQGTGA in the germline V gene. V was trimmed by 2 bases and J by 5 bases, leaving 12 bases between them. The CDR3 covers 14 residues. As DNA, the CDR3 is TGTGCCAGCAGCTTACTACCGGGGGATTATGGCTACACCTTC. Its translation is CASSLLPGDYGYTF.

The chain has TRBV18 and TRBJ1-5; TRBD1 matches at 9 bases. This CDR3 is 15 amino acids long. The J segment lost 4 bases and the V segment lost 5 bases, leaving 6 bases of the junction unmatched. Per the germline V gene, CDR1 is KGHSH and CDR2 is LQKENI. The CDR3: CASSGGQGVNQPQHF. Here the CDR3 DNA reads TGTGCCAGCTCAGGGGGACAGGGAGTAAATCAGCCCCAGCATTTT.

The rearrangement joins TRBV2 to TRBJ2-1; 7 bases fit TRBD2. The V gene end was trimmed by 4 bases and the J gene end by 6 bases; junction bases not matched to a gene: 12. The CDR3 has 16 residues. Germline V gene data show CDR1 as SNHLY and CDR2 as FYNNEI. CDR3 loop: CASSGGVAGVFNEQFF. In nucleotides, the CDR3 is TGTGCCAGCAGTGGGGGGGTCGCGGGGGTTTTCAATGAGCAGTTCTTC.

The CDR3 DNA sequence: TGTGCCAGCAGCTTAGCGGGTCTAGCGGAGGAGAACCAAGAGACCCAGTACTTC. It encodes CASSLAGLAEENQETQYF. This chain joins TRBV13 and TRBJ2-5, with 7 bases lining up with TRBD2. CDR3 length: 18 residues. Germline CDR1 and CDR2: PRHDT and FYEKMQ (reference sequence). Trimming cost V 1 base and J 0 bases; bases outside gene matches: 11.

The chain joins TRBV7-9 to TRBJ2-7; 10 nucleotides align to TRBD2. CDR1 SEHNR and CDR2 FQNEAQ come from the germline V gene (reference sequence). With V trimmed by 5 bases and J by 4 bases, 5 bases remained unmatched. The CDR3 runs 14 residues. CDR3 in DNA: TGTGCCAGCAGCACCGGGACTAGCGTTTACGAGCAGTACTTC. This gives the protein CASSTGTSVYEQYF.

The rearrangement joins TRBV29-1 to TRBJ2-1; 7 nucleotides match TRBD1. With V trimmed by 7 bases and J by 9 bases, 9 bases remained unmatched. The CDR3 is made up of 12 amino acids. Germline loops: CDR1 SQVTM, CDR2 ANQGSEA. The CDR3 loop is CSARQGTGEQFF. CDR3 nucleotide sequence: TGCAGCGCAAGACAGGGTACGGGTGAGCAGTTCTTC.

This CDR3 is CAIRSSREGSPLHF. The CDR3 DNA reads as TGTGCCATCAGGTCTTCCAGGGAGGGTTCACCCCTCCACTTT. The chain is built from TRBV10-3 and TRBJ1-6; D perhaps matches TRBD1 (5 bases). Trimming left V 6 bases short and J 9 bases short, with 15 bases between. There are 14 residues in the CDR3. Germline-derived CDR1 and CDR2 are ENHRY and SYGVKD.

The chain employs TRBV15 and TRBJ1-2, with D maybe TRBD1 (6 bases). This CDR3 has 14 residues. Trimming shortened V by 3 bases and J by 4 bases, and 12 bases separated the two germline ends. In germline, CDR1 is LNHNV, CDR2 YYDKDF (reference sequence). The CDR3 DNA reads TGTGCCACCAGCAGGCCGGACAGTACCTATGGCTACACCTTC. Translation gives CATSRPDSTYGYTF.

The chain has TRBV6-5 and TRBJ1-2, with 8 bases that match TRBD1. The CDR3 is made up of 15 amino acids. The germline V gene has CDR1 MNHEY and CDR2 SVGAGI. J gave up 8 bases and V 2 bases, and 10 bases lay outside the gene matches. DNA for the CDR3: TGTGCCAGCAGTTACGGGCCAGGGGGCGCCGGGGGCTACACCTTC. Amino acids: CASSYGPGGAGGYTF.

The chain couples TRBV4-1 to TRBJ1-2; the match to TRBD1 covers 11 bases. Losses at the gene ends were 4 bases for V and 5 bases for J; bases not matched to a gene: 9. CDR3 size: 16 residues. Germline lookup yields CDR1 MGHRA and CDR2 YSYEKL. Here the CDR3 DNA reads TGCGCCAGCAGCCGGACAGGGACAGGGGGTACTTATGGCTACACCTTC. The encoded protein is CASSRTGTGGTYGYTF.

The DNA for the CDR3 is TGTGCCAGCAGCTTAAGGGGGACAAGCTCTGGGGCCAACGTCCTGACTTTC. This sequence encodes CASSLRGTSSGANVLTF. The V gene is TRBV7-2, the J gene TRBJ2-6, with D perhaps matching TRBD1 (6 bases). CDR1 and CDR2 from the germline V gene are SGHTA and FQGNSA. The CDR3 has 17 amino acids. The V end lost 2 bases, the J end lost 0 bases, and 11 bases lay between the germline ends.

The chain employs TRBV27 and TRBJ1-1; D unresolved. The CDR3 has 12 amino acids. V shed 6 bases and J shed 4 bases, with 9 bases lying between them. CDR1 MNHEY and CDR2 SMNVEV come from the germline V gene (reference sequence). The CDR3 here is CASRSKLTEAFF. Written as DNA, the CDR3 is TGTGCCAGCAGAAGTAAGCTCACTGAAGCTTTCTTT.

This clone has just one count. The V gene is TRBV13, the J gene TRBJ2-5, with 8 bases fitting TRBD1. The germline V gene encodes CDR1 PRHDT and CDR2 FYEKMQ (reference sequence). V trimming: 0 bases; J trimming: 6 bases; junction bases outside the gene matches: 6. The CDR3 runs 15 residues. CDR3 sequence reads: CASSLGRGQGKTQYF. The CDR3 DNA sequence: TGTGCCAGCAGCTTAGGCCGAGGACAGGGTAAGACCCAGTACTTC.

This clone was found once. This chain joins TRBV14 and TRBJ1-2; no clear D. The CDR3 has 15 residues. The ends were cut back, 0 bases at V and 8 bases at J, with 16 bases in the middle. Germline CDR1 is SGHDN and CDR2 is FVKESK. The CDR3 DNA is TGTGCCAGCAGCCAAGATTTGGAGGGTTTGGGAGGCTACACCTTC. Its translation is CASSQDLEGLGGYTF.